This note documents a single TCR beta chain sequence. This specimen comes from a study of blood T cell repertoires in COVID-19. Study-level background: Sources were T cells, B-cell-depleted T cells, or PBMCs; the material itself was cDNA or gDNA.

Per germline, CDR1 MDHEN and CDR2 SYDVKM. Trimming cost V 5 bases and J 5 bases, with 17 bases left between them. The CDR3 consists of 15 residues. Per the original methods: Nucleated cell number was recorded as an estimate derived from reference gene primer amplification. The method was immunoSEQ multiplex PCR; TCRdb's version includes in-frame clones alone and lacks a portion of them. V, J and clone size are taken as reported in that table, and D and trimming were inferred from the DNA itself. The table shows over 50,000 clones, with roughly 72% occurring only once. This sequence was found in a woman in her 70s with COVID-19, enrolled during active disease. The sample comprised peripheral blood. The chain recombines TRBV28 with TRBJ2-3, with D possibly matching TRBD2 (7 bases). The CDR3 protein is CASSPDTGRGDTQYF. As DNA, the CDR3 is TGTGCCAGCAGTCCCGATACAGGGAGGGGAGATACGCAGTATTTT.